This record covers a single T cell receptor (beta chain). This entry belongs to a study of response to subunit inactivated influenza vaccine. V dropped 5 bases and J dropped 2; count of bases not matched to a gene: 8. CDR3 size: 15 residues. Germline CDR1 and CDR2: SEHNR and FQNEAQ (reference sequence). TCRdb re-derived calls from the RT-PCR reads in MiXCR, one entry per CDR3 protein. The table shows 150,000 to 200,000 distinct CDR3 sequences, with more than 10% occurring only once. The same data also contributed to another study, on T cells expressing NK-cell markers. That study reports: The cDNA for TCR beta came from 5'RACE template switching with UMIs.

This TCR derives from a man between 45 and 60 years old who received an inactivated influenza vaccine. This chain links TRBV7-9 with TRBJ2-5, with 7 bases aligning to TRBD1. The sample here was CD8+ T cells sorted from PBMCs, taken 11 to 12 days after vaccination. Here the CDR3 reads CASSPWLGQQETQYF. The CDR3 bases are TGTGCCAGCAGCCCGTGGTTGGGACAGCAAGAGACCCAGTACTTC.